Presented here are 3 T cell receptor beta chains from one specimen sequenced in a study of immune evolution from preneoplasia to lung adenocarcinoma. Profiling relied on immunoSEQ multiplex PCR, and the TCRdb table lists in-frame clones only, not all of them. The profile shows roughly 9,400 clones, around 90% of them singletons. Sequencing was performed on FFPE invasive lung adenocarcinoma tissue. The receptors were sampled from a person in their 70s with invasive lung adenocarcinoma. Some clones in this sample may be carry-over from other donors' samples.

V usage is TRBV7-9 and J usage is TRBJ1-3; no definite D call. V dropped 5 bases and J dropped 0 bases, with 14 bases sitting between them. Germline CDR1 is SEHNR and CDR2 is FQNEAQ (reference sequence). The CDR3 consists of 16 residues. Here the CDR3 reads CASSPHALISGNTIYF. As DNA, the CDR3 is TGTGCCAGCAGCCCCCATGCCCTCATCTCTGGAAACACCATATATTTT.

V usage is TRBV7-9 and J usage is TRBJ2-7; TRBD2 might be the D (5 bases). The V gene's germline CDR1 is SEHNR and CDR2 FQNEAQ (reference sequence). The CDR3 runs to 14 residues. V shed 1 base and J shed 2 bases, with 9 bases lying between them. For the CDR3, the DNA is TGTGCCAGCAGCTTAGACGGGATAGCCTACGAGCAGTACTTC. Its translation: CASSLDGIAYEQYF.

DNA of the CDR3: TGTGCCAGCAGGGGGTGGGGGGGCGAGCAGTACTTC. Its translation is CASRGWGGEQYF. The chain is built from TRBV6-6 and TRBJ2-7, with 7 bases lining up with TRBD2. V shed 6 bases, J shed 6 bases, and the junction held 5 bases outside the gene matches. The CDR3 runs to 12 residues. Germline CDR1 reads MNHNY; CDR2 reads SVGAGI (reference sequence).